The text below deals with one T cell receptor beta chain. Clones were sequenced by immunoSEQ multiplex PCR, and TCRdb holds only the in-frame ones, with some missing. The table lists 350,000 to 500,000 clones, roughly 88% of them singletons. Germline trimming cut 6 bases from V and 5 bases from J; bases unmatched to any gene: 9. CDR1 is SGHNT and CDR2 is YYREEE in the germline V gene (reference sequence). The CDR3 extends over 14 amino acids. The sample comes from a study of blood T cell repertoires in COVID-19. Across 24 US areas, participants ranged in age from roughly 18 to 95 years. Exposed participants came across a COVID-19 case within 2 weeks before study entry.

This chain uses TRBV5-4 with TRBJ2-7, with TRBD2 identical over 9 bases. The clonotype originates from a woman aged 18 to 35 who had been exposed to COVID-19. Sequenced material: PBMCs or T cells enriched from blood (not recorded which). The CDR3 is CASMPGLALHEQYF. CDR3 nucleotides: TGTGCCAGCATGCCGGGACTAGCACTCCACGAGCAGTACTTC.